The 13 T cell receptor beta chains reported below all come from one sample, sequenced in a study of HIV-infected children after antiretroviral therapy interruption. Treatment meaning: PENTA 11 planned treatment interruption arm or continuous ART arm. The TCR library was built from RNA with a 3' RACE protocol and unique molecular identifiers. One entry per CDR3 protein results from TCRdb running MiXCR on the 3' RACE reads. In the table there are tens of thousands of distinct CDR3 sequences, 4.3% of which are singletons. The specimen was CD45RA+ CD4+ T cells from PBMCs, pooled from several time points, collected from a donor given antiretroviral therapy, either interrupted or continuous. The sample's subset: naive CD4+ CD45RA+ CD45RO- T cells. Receptors were obtained from a pool of human donors with HIV.

In this sample, this clonotype turned up many times. The chain couples TRBV7-2 to TRBJ2-1; perhaps TRBD1 as D (6 bases). Germline assignment: CDR1 SGHTA and CDR2 FQGNSA. This CDR3 is 13 amino acids long. Between the trimmed V and J ends, which lost 6 bases and 7 bases, there was a span of 13 bases. DNA for the CDR3: TGTGCCAGCAGGAGCTACAGGGAAAATGAGCAGTTCTTC. Residues: CASRSYRENEQFF.

This clonotype turned up a few times. The chain joins TRBV5-1 to TRBJ2-1; 10 bases map to TRBD2. CDR3 length: 15 amino acids. The germline CDR1 and CDR2 sequences are SGHRS and YFSETQ. The V gene end was trimmed by 3 bases and the J gene end by 4 bases; junction bases not matched to a gene: 4. CDR3 nucleotides: TGCGCCAGCAGCTCTGGACTAGCGGATTACAATGAGCAGTTCTTC. It translates to CASSSGLADYNEQFF.

This clonotype was picked up many times. The gene calls are TRBV6-6 and TRBJ1-2; D remains unclear. V lost 4 bases and J lost 7, with 7 bases in between. Germline CDR1 and CDR2: MNHNY and SVGAGI (reference sequence). The CDR3 is 11 residues long. The CDR3 reads CASSSPAGYTF. CDR3 coding DNA: TGTGCCAGCAGTTCCCCCGCTGGCTACACCTTC.

This clonotype appeared many times. The chain is built from TRBV21-1 and TRBJ1-5; the tabulated D call, TRBD1, remains unverified against the DNA. TRBV21-1 is tagged as a pseudogene. This CDR3 spans 14 amino acids. The CDR3 bases are TGTGCCAGCAGCCCGGCGCAGACCCATCAGCCCCAGCATTTT. Residues: CASSPAQTHQPQHF.

This clonotype was counted at least ten times. The chain joins TRBV30 to TRBJ2-7; 7 bases line up with TRBD2. Germline V gene sequence: CDR1 GTSNPN, CDR2 SVGIG (reference sequence). V was clipped by 1 base and J by 9 bases; unmatched bases: 6. This CDR3 is built from 12 residues. CDR3 in amino acids: CAWSGGGPPQYF. The CDR3 coding sequence is TGTGCCTGGAGTGGGGGGGGACCGCCGCAGTACTTC. The entire variable domain, with the rest obtained from reference TRBV30 and TRBJ2-7, is as follows: SQTIHQWPATLVQPVGSPLSLECTVEGTSNPNLYWYRQAAGRGLQLLFYSVGIGQISSEVPQNLSASRPQDRQFILSSKKLLLSDSGFYLCAWSGGGPPQYFGPGTRLTVT.

The table lists this clonotype with a few counts. The genes are TRBV11-3 and TRBJ2-7; D remains unclear. V was cut by 1 base and J by 4 bases, with 8 bases left in between. The CDR3 length is 13 residues. Germline assignment: CDR1 SGHNT and CDR2 YENEEA. Here the CDR3 DNA reads TGTGCCAGCAGCTTAGGCCCGGTGTACGAGCAGTACTTC. It yields the protein CASSLGPVYEQYF.

This clonotype was counted ten times or more. The V and J genes are TRBV20-1 and TRBJ1-1; D not certain. The CDR3 runs to 12 residues. Germline lookup yields CDR1 DFQATT and CDR2 SNEGSKA (reference sequence). V was pared by 1 base and J by 8 bases, with 11 bases between. The CDR3 region is CSARVDGDEAFF. The CDR3 DNA reads TGCAGTGCTAGAGTTGACGGCGACGAAGCTTTCTTT.

The gene calls are TRBV6-5 and TRBJ1-1, with D uncertain. The CDR3 runs to 12 residues. With 5 bases removed from V and 1 base from J, the gap between germline ends came to 5 bases. Germline-derived CDR1 and CDR2 are MNHEY and SVGAGI. The CDR3 sequence: CASSKANTEAFF. DNA of the CDR3: TGTGCCAGCAGTAAGGCGAACACTGAAGCTTTCTTT.

Many counts were recorded for this clonotype. The chain is built from TRBV12-3 or TRBV12-4 and TRBJ2-3; TRBD2 agrees at 12 bases. This CDR3 has 15 residues. Germline trimming cut 5 bases from V and 14 bases from J; bases unmatched to any gene: 14. The CDR3 reads CASSPPLAGGLHLYF. In DNA, the CDR3 is TGTGCCAGCAGTCCCCCACTAGCGGGGGGCCTCCATCTGTATTTT.

This clonotype was counted ten times or more. This chain connects TRBV10-3 to TRBJ2-1, with D hard to call. V lost 3 bases, J lost 1 base, and 10 bases lay in between. The CDR3 consists of 15 residues. Looked up from germline, CDR1 is ENHRY and CDR2 is SYGVKD. The CDR3 loop reads CAISDSLLSYNEQFF. The CDR3 DNA reads TGTGCCATCAGTGACAGTCTTCTTTCCTACAATGAGCAGTTCTTC.

The chain recombines TRBV19 with TRBJ2-3; the D is unclear. The CDR3 contains 18 residues. Germline V gives CDR1 LNHDA, CDR2 SQIVND (reference sequence). The V gene lost 4 bases and the J gene lost 0 bases, with 20 bases spanning the gap. CDR3 sequence reads: CASSTRRADPTSTDTQYF. CDR3 nucleotides: TGTGCCAGTAGTACGAGAAGGGCAGACCCTACTAGCACAGATACGCAGTATTTT.

This clonotype showed up many times. V usage is TRBV28 and J usage is TRBJ1-6, with D possibly being TRBD1 (5 bases). The CDR3 loop spans 17 amino acids. V lost 5 bases, J lost 6 bases, and 20 bases lay in between. Germline CDR1 and CDR2: MDHEN and SYDVKM. The CDR3 DNA is TGTGCCAGCAGTCTGACCTCCGGGACCTTGGCTAATTCACCCCTCCACTTT. Amino acid sequence: CASSLTSGTLANSPLHF.

Ten or more counts support this clonotype. V gene TRBV12-3 or TRBV12-4 combines with J gene TRBJ1-1, with D unresolved. The CDR3 totals 12 residues. V lost 6 bases, J lost 0 bases, and 5 bases lay in between. The CDR3 is CASRSLNTEAFF. Written as DNA, the CDR3 is TGTGCCAGCAGATCCTTGAACACTGAAGCTTTCTTT.